These T cell receptor beta chains were read from a single sample in a study of shared clonotypes between healthy human individuals. Sequencing was performed with immunoSEQ multiplex PCR; in TCRdb, only in-frame clones are kept and a portion is missing. This sample has some 580,000 clones, with around 97% found just once. The sequencing input was naive CD4+ T cells sorted from blood. Receptors originate from a young woman in good health. CDR3s include the opening cysteine and the closing phenylalanine or tryptophan. The order of the fields is clone size, J gene, V gene, D gene, CDR3 protein, CDR3 DNA. A D gene is named only where the DNA matches it firmly. Clone size is given for some rows only: seen once, a few or many times, or a class if the clone is expanded.

clone size: .
J gene: TRBJ2-2
V gene: TRBV5-4
D gene: TRBD1
CDR3 protein: CASGRDRHTGELFF
CDR3 DNA: TGTGCCAGCGGACGGGACAGGCACACCGGGGAGCTGTTTTTT

clone size: .
J gene: TRBJ1-5
V gene: TRBV28
D gene: .
CDR3 protein: CASSPPGAQPQHF
CDR3 DNA: TGTGCCAGCAGCCCCCCAGGGGCCCAGCCCCAGCATTTT

clone size: .
J gene: TRBJ1-3
V gene: TRBV7-2
D gene: .
CDR3 protein: CASTLYSGNTIYF
CDR3 DNA: TGTGCCAGCACCCTCTACTCTGGAAACACCATATATTTT

clone size: .
J gene: TRBJ2-6
V gene: TRBV7-2
D gene: TRBD1
CDR3 protein: CASSLAGTGFSGANVLTF
CDR3 DNA: TGTGCCAGCAGCTTGGCCGGGACAGGCTTCTCTGGGGCCAACGTCCTGACTTTC

clone size: .
J gene: TRBJ1-5
V gene: TRBV2
D gene: .
CDR3 protein: CASNLDNSNQPQHF
CDR3 DNA: TGTGCCAGCAATTTGGACAATAGCAATCAGCCCCAGCATTTT

clone size: .
J gene: TRBJ1-3
V gene: TRBV5-1
D gene: .
CDR3 protein: CASSLAETGNTIYF
CDR3 DNA: TGCGCCAGCAGCTTGGCGGAGACTGGAAACACCATATATTTT

clone size: .
J gene: TRBJ2-5
V gene: TRBV2
D gene: .
CDR3 protein: CASRGGETQYF
CDR3 DNA: TGTGCCAGCAGAGGCGGTGAGACCCAGTACTTC

clone size: .
J gene: TRBJ2-7
V gene: TRBV6-5
D gene: TRBD2
CDR3 protein: CASSSGTSGSIYEQYF
CDR3 DNA: TGTGCCAGCAGTTCAGGGACTAGCGGGAGCATTTACGAGCAGTACTTC

clone size: .
J gene: TRBJ2-5
V gene: TRBV4-1
D gene: .
CDR3 protein: CASSQEGQGGETQYF
CDR3 DNA: TGCGCCAGCAGCCAAGAAGGGCAGGGAGGAGAGACCCAGTACTTC

clone size: .
J gene: TRBJ1-5
V gene: TRBV28
D gene: .
CDR3 protein: CASSFSGGHENQPQHF
CDR3 DNA: TGTGCCAGCAGTTTTTCCGGGGGACATGAGAATCAGCCCCAGCATTTT

clone size: .
J gene: TRBJ1-3
V gene: TRBV28
D gene: .
CDR3 protein: CASSPQGYGNTIYF
CDR3 DNA: TGTGCCAGCAGTCCCCAGGGGTACGGAAACACCATATATTTT

clone size: .
J gene: TRBJ2-3
V gene: TRBV28
D gene: .
CDR3 protein: CASTYGDKDTQYF
CDR3 DNA: TGTGCCAGCACGTATGGGGACAAGGATACGCAGTATTTT

clone size: .
J gene: TRBJ2-7
V gene: TRBV6-5
D gene: .
CDR3 protein: CASSFHRREGDYEQYF
CDR3 DNA: TGTGCCAGCAGTTTCCACCGGCGTGAAGGAGACTACGAGCAGTACTTC

clone size: .
J gene: TRBJ2-3
V gene: TRBV19
D gene: .
CDR3 protein: CASSPLPSTGPDTQYF
CDR3 DNA: TGTGCCAGTAGTCCCCTGCCCTCGACGGGACCAGATACGCAGTATTTT

clone size: .
J gene: TRBJ2-2
V gene: TRBV28
D gene: TRBD2
CDR3 protein: CASTAGGNTGELFF
CDR3 DNA: TGTGCCAGCACGGCGGGGGGAAACACCGGGGAGCTGTTTTTT

clone size: .
J gene: TRBJ2-1
V gene: TRBV27
D gene: TRBD2
CDR3 protein: CASSYTSGRASSYNEQFF
CDR3 DNA: TGTGCCAGCAGTTATACTAGCGGGAGGGCCAGCTCCTACAATGAGCAGTTCTTC

clone size: .
J gene: TRBJ2-5
V gene: TRBV27
D gene: .
CDR3 protein: CASSKNGETQYF
CDR3 DNA: TGTGCCAGCAGTAAGAATGGAGAGACCCAGTACTTC

clone size: few
J gene: TRBJ2-5
V gene: TRBV18
D gene: .
CDR3 protein: CASSPEEETQYF
CDR3 DNA: TGTGCCAGCTCACCAGAGGAAGAGACCCAGTACTTC

clone size: .
J gene: TRBJ2-7
V gene: TRBV13
D gene: .
CDR3 protein: CASSGEGQSSYEQYF
CDR3 DNA: TGTGCCAGCAGTGGGGAGGGACAGAGCTCCTACGAGCAGTACTTC

clone size: .
J gene: TRBJ2-3
V gene: TRBV28
D gene: TRBD2
CDR3 protein: CASSPRTSSRADTQYF
CDR3 DNA: TGTGCCAGCAGCCCCAGGACTAGTTCTCGAGCGGATACGCAGTATTTT

clone size: .
J gene: TRBJ2-7
V gene: TRBV11-2
D gene: .
CDR3 protein: CASSSVRYEQYF
CDR3 DNA: TGTGCCAGCAGCTCCGTGAGGTACGAGCAGTACTTC

clone size: .
J gene: TRBJ2-5
V gene: TRBV28
D gene: TRBD2
CDR3 protein: CASILTSGRAGEQYF
CDR3 DNA: TGTGCCAGCATCCTGACTAGCGGGAGGGCGGGGGAGCAGTACTTC

clone size: .
J gene: TRBJ2-1
V gene: TRBV18
D gene: TRBD1
CDR3 protein: CASSPATGFSGNEQFF
CDR3 DNA: TGTGCCAGCTCACCCGCGACAGGGTTTTCGGGCAATGAGCAGTTCTTC

clone size: .
J gene: TRBJ1-2
V gene: TRBV19
D gene: TRBD1
CDR3 protein: CASSIGQGANYGYTF
CDR3 DNA: TGTGCCAGTAGTATCGGACAGGGAGCTAACTATGGCTACACCTTC

clone size: .
J gene: TRBJ2-1
V gene: TRBV19
D gene: TRBD2
CDR3 protein: CASSEGGPGLAGVNEQFF
CDR3 DNA: TGTGCCAGTAGTGAAGGGGGCCCCGGACTAGCGGGAGTTAATGAGCAGTTCTTC